One sample yielded the 5 T cell receptor beta chains listed below, sequenced in a study of cytomegalovirus exposure and HLA in healthy donors (dated by TCRdb to the late 2010s). Library creation used the immunoSEQ multiplex PCR assay. For the multiplex PCR, a mixture combining 60 forward primers for TCR Vbeta segments and 13 reverse primers for TCR Jbeta segments was used. TCRdb retrieved this table from immuneACCESS and kept in-frame rearrangements only. Not all clones are present; in checked studies, unresolved V genes account for under half, and no reason is known for the remainder. The sample records roughly 180,000 clones, approximately 77% of which are singletons. Of the sample, around 2.5% falls within the top ten clones. The specimen sequenced was PBMCs. Every receptor here comes from a female donor in good health and CMV-seronegative.

The V gene is TRBV14, the J gene TRBJ1-2; 8 nucleotides match TRBD1. This CDR3 spans 14 amino acids. Losses at the gene ends were 4 bases for V and 5 bases for J; bases not matched to a gene: 6. The germline V gene encodes CDR1 SGHDN and CDR2 FVKESK. Written as DNA, the CDR3 is TGTGCCAGCAGCCTGGGACAGGCCTTTTATGGCTACACCTTC. Translation gives CASSLGQAFYGYTF.

The J gene is TRBJ2-7, the V gene TRBV10-3; D call uncertain. CDR1 and CDR2 from the germline V gene are ENHRY and SYGVKD. This CDR3 region has 13 residues. Trimming pared 3 bases from V and 5 bases from J, leaving 11 bases between. CDR3 nucleotide sequence: TGTGCCATCAGTGACTTACCCCGGGACGAGCAGTACTTC. This encodes CAISDLPRDEQYF.

This clone was detected only once. This CDR3 is CASSQDNGRNTEAFF. CDR3 bases: TGTGCCAGCAGCCAAGATAATGGCCGGAACACTGAAGCTTTCTTT. The chain has TRBV4-2 and TRBJ1-1; D is unresolved. V was trimmed by 0 bases and J by 1 base, leaving 9 bases between them. The CDR3 covers 15 residues. Per germline, CDR1 LGHNA and CDR2 YNFKEQ.

The chain has TRBV5-8 and TRBJ1-6; D is unresolved. CDR3 length equals 14 residues. The V gene's germline CDR1 is SGHTS and CDR2 YDEGEE. V was pared by 0 bases and J by 8 bases, with 9 bases between. The CDR3 region has the DNA TGTGCCAGCAGCTTGGGCAGGATCTATTCACCCCTCCACTTT. This translates into CASSLGRIYSPLHF.

As concerns this clone: At one of its ends the junction is not consistent with the germline gene, which may arise from a read error. This chain uses TRBV5-1 with TRBJ1-6, with 10 nucleotides matching TRBD1. Germline-derived CDR1 and CDR2 are SGHRS and YFSETQ. The CDR3 runs to 13 residues. CDR3 nucleotide sequence: TGCGCCAGCAGCTGGACCCCGGGACAGGGGTTCGACTTT. Translated, it gives CASSWTPGQGFDF.